This is a list of T cell receptor beta chains from one sample in a study of post-analysis software for immune sequencing data. Each CDR3 protein gets one entry after TCRdb re-called the PCR reads with MiXCR. The sample lists around 160,000 distinct CDR3 sequences, 35% to 40% occurring once. The sequenced sample was blood, obtained after autologous hematopoietic stem cell transplantation. The receptors stem from a girl aged 5 to 17 with multiple sclerosis. CDR3s include the opening cysteine and the closing phenylalanine or tryptophan. A D gene is named only where the DNA matches it firmly. Clone size is given for some rows only: seen once, a few or many times, or a class if the clone is expanded.

clone_size	d_call	v_call	j_call	cdr3_aa	cdr3_nt
few	TRBD2	TRBV10-3	TRBJ2-5	CAISESKDWPAGAHQETQYF	TGTGCCATCAGTGAGTCGAAAGATTGGCCGGCGGGAGCCCACCAAGAGACCCAGTACTTC
.	.	TRBV6-6	TRBJ2-7	CAAGVPYEQYF	TGTGCCGCGGGTGTCCCCTACGAGCAGTACTTC
.	TRBD2	TRBV20-1	TRBJ2-1	CRADSGSWVNEQFF	TGCAGGGCCGATAGCGGGAGTTGGGTGAATGAGCAGTTCTTC
.	.	TRBV10-1	TRBJ2-3	CASSEGSAGTDTQYF	TGCGCCAGCAGTGAGGGCAGCGCAGGCACAGATACGCAGTATTTT
few	.	TRBV5-1	TRBJ2-1	CASSGGAPRPHNEQFF	TGCGCCAGCAGCGGCGGGGCTCCCCGGCCCCACAATGAGCAGTTCTTC
.	.	TRBV27	TRBJ2-3	CASSLSGSYTQYF	TGTGCCAGCAGTTTATCGGGGAGCTATACGCAGTATTTT
.	.	TRBV25-1	TRBJ2-2	CASSVSGDTGELFF	TGTGCCAGCAGTGTTAGCGGAGACACCGGGGAGCTGTTTTTT
once	.	TRBV7-7	TRBJ2-5	CASSLDGQRQETQYF	TGTGCTAGCAGCTTAGATGGACAGCGTCAAGAGACCCAGTACTTC
.	.	TRBV6-5	TRBJ2-3	CASSLAGAEYTQYF	TGTGCCAGCAGTTTGGCCGGGGCAGAATATACGCAGTATTTT
few	TRBD2	TRBV5-4	TRBJ2-5	CASSTPLTGGTQYF	TGTGCCAGCAGCACACCTCTGACGGGAGGGACCCAGTACTTC
few	TRBD2	TRBV29-1	TRBJ2-1	CSVGAGTSVEQFF	TGCAGCGTTGGGGCCGGGACTAGCGTGGAGCAGTTCTTC
many	TRBD1	TRBV29-1	TRBJ2-5	CSVRDRVTETQYF	TGCAGCGTCCGGGACAGGGTCACAGAGACCCAGTACTTC
many	.	TRBV29-1	TRBJ2-7	CSVELGRNSYEQYF	TGCAGCGTTGAATTGGGAAGGAACTCCTACGAGCAGTACTTC
few	.	TRBV29-1	TRBJ1-2	CSGGGGEARNYGYTF	TGCAGCGGCGGGGGAGGGGAAGCAAGGAACTATGGCTACACCTTC
few	.	TRBV6-6	TRBJ1-1	CASRGQVTEAFF	TGTGCCAGCAGGGGGCAAGTAACTGAAGCTTTCTTT
few	TRBD1	TRBV20-1	TRBJ1-4	CSARGDRGWEKLFF	TGCAGTGCTAGAGGAGACAGGGGGTGGGAAAAACTGTTTTTT
many	TRBD2	TRBV29-1	TRBJ2-3	CSVGTGTSGSVGTDTQYF	TGCAGCGTTGGAACCGGGACTAGCGGGAGTGTTGGCACAGATACGCAGTATTTT
.	.	TRBV3-1	TRBJ2-7	CASSQHRDGSYEQYF	TGTGCCAGCAGCCAGCACCGGGACGGCTCCTACGAGCAGTACTTC
.	.	TRBV29-1	TRBJ2-5	CSVAGLVGETQYF	TGCAGCGTTGCTGGGCTAGTAGGGGAGACCCAGTACTTC
.	.	TRBV29-1	TRBJ2-7	CSVELSHEQYF	TGCAGCGTTGAACTGAGCCACGAGCAGTACTTC
many	.	TRBV5-1	TRBJ2-3	CASSLENSADTQYF	TGCGCCAGCAGCTTGGAGAACAGTGCAGATACGCAGTATTTT
.	.	TRBV27	TRBJ2-5	CASRRAGRRSEETQYF	TGTGCCAGCAGGAGGGCGGGACGGCGATCCGAAGAGACCCAGTACTTC
few	.	TRBV3-1	TRBJ1-2	CASSPRTQQHGYTF	TGTGCCAGCAGCCCTAGGACGCAACAACATGGCTACACCTTC
few	.	TRBV28	TRBJ2-7	CSTREQGPYEQYF	TGTTCCACGAGGGAACAGGGTCCCTACGAGCAGTACTTC
.	TRBD1	TRBV6-5	TRBJ2-5	CASSYRALTGGWEQYF	TGTGCCAGCAGTTACAGGGCCCTTACAGGGGGCTGGGAGCAGTACTTC
.	.	TRBV4-1	TRBJ2-3	CASSQAQWDASTDTQYF	TGCGCCAGCAGCCAAGCCCAATGGGACGCTAGCACAGATACGCAGTATTTT
.	TRBD2	TRBV12-3/TRBV12-4	TRBJ2-2	CASSTSGVHTGELFF	TGTGCCAGCAGTACCAGCGGGGTTCACACCGGGGAGCTGTTTTTT
few	.	TRBV15	TRBJ2-3	CATSRVLNTDTQYF	TGTGCCACCAGCAGAGTCCTGAACACAGATACGCAGTATTTT
.	.	TRBV20-1	TRBJ1-2	CSANPGANYGYTF	TGCAGTGCGAACCCAGGGGCTAACTATGGCTACACCTTC
.	TRBD2	TRBV29-1	TRBJ2-7	CSVFGLVSNEQYF	TGCAGCGTTTTTGGACTAGTCAGCAACGAGCAGTACTTC
few	.	TRBV11-2	TRBJ2-7	CASSLGGPFEQYF	TGTGCCAGCAGCTTGGGGGGACCCTTCGAGCAGTACTTC
few	.	TRBV12-3/TRBV12-4	TRBJ2-7	CASSFGIEQYF	TGTGCCAGCAGTTTTGGTATCGAGCAGTACTTC
.	.	TRBV9	TRBJ2-3	CASSVLSGTDTQYF	TGTGCCAGCAGCGTACTCTCTGGCACAGATACGCAGTATTTT
.	.	TRBV24-1	TRBJ2-1	CATSDSFVGGNEQFF	TGTGCCACCAGTGACTCCTTTGTTGGGGGCAATGAGCAGTTCTTC
.	TRBD2	TRBV7-3	TRBJ2-1	CASSSVAGAFYNEQFF	TGTGCCAGCAGCTCCGTAGCGGGAGCTTTCTACAATGAGCAGTTCTTC
.	.	TRBV20-1	TRBJ1-4	CSASQGQKLFF	TGCAGTGCCTCTCAGGGGCAAAAACTGTTTTTT
.	.	TRBV6-6	TRBJ1-1	CASSYIGRLTEAFF	TGTGCCAGCAGTTACATCGGGAGGCTCACTGAAGCTTTCTTT
few	.	TRBV6-5	TRBJ2-5	CASIDTGAGETQYF	TGTGCCAGCATTGATACAGGGGCGGGGGAGACCCAGTACTTC
.	TRBD2	TRBV7-9	TRBJ2-7	CASTAGTSLPNEQYF	TGTGCCAGCACCGCGGGGACTAGCCTTCCAAACGAGCAGTACTTC
.	TRBD2	TRBV18	TRBJ2-7	CASSPKGLAGTEQYF	TGTGCCAGCTCACCCAAGGGACTAGCGGGAACCGAGCAGTACTTC
few	.	TRBV18	TRBJ1-2	CASSPLRQTTNYGYTF	TGTGCCAGCTCACCACTCCGACAGACTACTAACTATGGCTACACCTTC